The rows below give T cell receptor beta chains drawn from one sample of a study of beta chain features in type 1 diabetes. Clones were read by immunoSEQ multiplex PCR, and TCRdb kept only the in-frame ones, dropping some. The data hold 600,000 to 650,000 clones, with 15% to 18% observed a single time. Sequenced material: naive CD4+ T cells from blood. The receptor source for this set is a man aged 18 to 30 in good health. The CDR3 runs from the conserved cysteine through the conserved F or W. Each record gives: D gene, clone size, CDR3 length, V gene, CDR3 protein. A D gene is named only where the DNA matches it firmly. Where a row states a size, it is once, few, many or the class of an expanded clone; other rows omit it.

d_gene: TRBD2
abundance: .
len: 15
v_gene: TRBV7-2
CDR3aa: CASSLVFSGGDTQYF

d_gene: TRBD1
abundance: few
len: 12
v_gene: TRBV29-1
CDR3aa: CSVLGQSYEQYF

d_gene: TRBD2
abundance: .
len: 13
v_gene: TRBV5-6
CDR3aa: CASSPTSGVAQYF

d_gene: .
abundance: .
len: 14
v_gene: TRBV5-1
CDR3aa: CASSLEGLADTQYF

d_gene: .
abundance: few
len: 15
v_gene: TRBV2
CDR3aa: CASSKEQTYNSPLHF

d_gene: .
abundance: .
len: 16
v_gene: TRBV7-2
CDR3aa: CASSPRSLTTNEKLFF

d_gene: .
abundance: few
len: 13
v_gene: TRBV19
CDR3aa: CASSIMGADGYTF

d_gene: TRBD2
abundance: .
len: 19
v_gene: TRBV18
CDR3aa: CASSRRLLAGTSSTDTQYF

d_gene: .
abundance: few
len: 13
v_gene: TRBV28
CDR3aa: CASTPGMHNEQFF

d_gene: TRBD1
abundance: few
len: 15
v_gene: TRBV7-2
CDR3aa: CASSLRGQANEKLFF

d_gene: .
abundance: .
len: 14
v_gene: TRBV6-5
CDR3aa: CASSSRGGNTEAFF

d_gene: .
abundance: few
len: 12
v_gene: TRBV7-2
CDR3aa: CASSNQNTEAFF

d_gene: TRBD1
abundance: .
len: 15
v_gene: TRBV7-9
CDR3aa: CASSSLTGTSYEQYF

d_gene: TRBD1
abundance: .
len: 15
v_gene: TRBV7-6
CDR3aa: CASSWDSMNNSPLHF

d_gene: .
abundance: few
len: 14
v_gene: TRBV10-3
CDR3aa: CAISESGDTGELFF

d_gene: .
abundance: .
len: 15
v_gene: TRBV25-1
CDR3aa: CASSTPGTVNTEAFF

d_gene: TRBD1
abundance: .
len: 13
v_gene: TRBV30
CDR3aa: CAWTGTGWAEQYF

d_gene: .
abundance: .
len: 13
v_gene: TRBV9
CDR3aa: CASSVGSESIQYF

d_gene: TRBD1
abundance: few
len: 14
v_gene: TRBV7-9
CDR3aa: CASSTRDSSYEQYF

d_gene: .
abundance: .
len: 14
v_gene: TRBV5-1
CDR3aa: CASSLGGYTDTQYF

d_gene: .
abundance: .
len: 15
v_gene: TRBV28
CDR3aa: CASSLGGVSTYEQYF

d_gene: TRBD2
abundance: .
len: 14
v_gene: TRBV25-1
CDR3aa: CASSEGLAAYEQYF

d_gene: .
abundance: few
len: 15
v_gene: TRBV9
CDR3aa: CASSVDVPGFTEAFF

d_gene: TRBD1
abundance: few
len: 16
v_gene: TRBV27
CDR3aa: CASRAGTGGAYTEAFF

d_gene: .
abundance: few
len: 14
v_gene: TRBV6-6
CDR3aa: CASSYSLWGNEQYF

d_gene: TRBD1
abundance: few
len: 14
v_gene: TRBV7-9
CDR3aa: CASSFPDRATEAFF

d_gene: TRBD1
abundance: few
len: 15
v_gene: TRBV7-2
CDR3aa: CASSPTGTGRETQYF

d_gene: TRBD1
abundance: .
len: 16
v_gene: TRBV27
CDR3aa: CASSGRGGYSNQPQHF

d_gene: .
abundance: few
len: 13
v_gene: TRBV7-3
CDR3aa: CASSSSNNQPQHF

d_gene: .
abundance: .
len: 13
v_gene: TRBV6-1
CDR3aa: CASSETGTDTQYF

d_gene: .
abundance: .
len: 13
v_gene: TRBV9
CDR3aa: CASSQGRMEGAFF